This T cell receptor (beta chain) was obtained from a study of CD8 T cells in Susac syndrome. Random hexamers were used to reverse transcribe about 0.5 to 1 ug of RNA. It was immunoSEQ multiplex PCR that amplified TCR beta CDR3 across 54 Vbeta and 13 Jbeta. Using its own MiXCR run on the immunoSEQ multiplex PCR reads, TCRdb lists one record per CDR3 protein. The repertoire consists of just over 150,000 distinct CDR3 sequences, with 90% to 95% occurring once and the leading ten covering 0.21%. V lost 4 bases, J lost 5 bases, and 18 bases lay in between. The CDR3 is 16 amino acids. The V gene's germline CDR1 is SGHAT and CDR2 FQNNGV.

The TCR was taken from a human donor with multiple sclerosis. The genes are TRBV11-2 and TRBJ2-1, with D unclear. Sequenced input: CD8+ T cells from PBMCs. CDR3 DNA sequence: TGTGCCAGCAGCTCCTACGTCCCTCTCCCGGACAATGAGCAGTTCTTC. Its translation is CASSSYVPLPDNEQFF.